A selection of T cell receptor beta chains follows, all from one sample in a study of T cell repertoires in ileal Crohn's disease. TCRdb's table, derived via immunoSEQ multiplex PCR, lists solely in-frame clones and lacks some. The sample includes over 14,000 clones, around three quarters of them seen just once. Sequencing was done on a sample of ileal tissue. The origin of the receptors is an adult with Crohn's disease. The CDR3 runs from the conserved cysteine through the conserved F or W. Fields, in order: V gene, clone size, J gene, D gene, CDR3 length, CDR3 protein, CDR3 DNA. A D gene is named only where the DNA matches it firmly. Only some rows state a clone size, as once, few, many or a class for expanded clones.

TRBV18	.	TRBJ2-7	.	13	CAGSLPNSYEQYF	TGCGCCGGCTCATTGCCAAATTCCTACGAGCAGTACTTC
TRBV5-3	.	TRBJ2-7	.	10	CARSLEEQYF	TGTGCCAGAAGCTTGGAAGAGCAGTACTTC
TRBV15	.	TRBJ2-1	.	13	CATQRGLNNEQFF	TGTGCCACCCAACGGGGACTCAACAATGAGCAGTTCTTC
TRBV19	.	TRBJ2-1	TRBD2	17	CASSPGLAGGGYNEQFF	TGTGCCAGTAGCCCGGGACTAGCGGGGGGGGGTTACAATGAGCAGTTCTTC
TRBV10-3	.	TRBJ2-5	TRBD1	18	CAISDRQGARGYQETQYF	TGTGCCATCAGTGACCGGCAGGGGGCGCGAGGGTACCAAGAGACCCAGTACTTC
TRBV2	few	TRBJ2-2	.	14	CASSRHEETGELFF	TGTGCCAGCAGTCGACACGAAGAGACCGGGGAGCTGTTTTTT
TRBV28	.	TRBJ2-3	TRBD2	15	CASSGTSGGTDTQYF	TGTGCCAGCAGCGGGACTAGCGGGGGCACAGATACGCAGTATTTT
TRBV18	few	TRBJ1-2	TRBD1	15	CASSPDRGQTKGYTF	TGTGCCAGCTCACCCGACAGGGGGCAAACAAAAGGCTACACCTTC
TRBV2	few	TRBJ2-7	.	12	CASTQGYDEQYF	TGTGCCAGCACCCAGGGTTACGACGAGCAGTACTTC
TRBV9	medium-sized	TRBJ1-6	.	13	CASSARDNSPLHF	TGTGCCAGCAGCGCCAGGGATAATTCACCCCTCCACTTT
TRBV30	.	TRBJ2-3	.	14	CAWSRQVLLDTQYF	TGTGCCTGGAGTAGGCAGGTGCTCCTGGATACGCAGTATTTT
TRBV5-1	once	TRBJ2-5	.	14	CASNPGDGQETQYF	TGCGCCAGCAACCCTGGGGACGGCCAAGAGACCCAGTACTTC
TRBV15	.	TRBJ1-5	TRBD1	16	CATSRSGTARNQPQHF	TGTGCCACCAGCAGATCCGGGACAGCGAGAAATCAGCCCCAGCATTTT
TRBV4-1	.	TRBJ2-7	.	16	CASSQDPGTRAYEQYF	TGCGCCAGCAGCCAAGATCCAGGGACAAGGGCCTACGAGCAGTACTTC
TRBV10-3	.	TRBJ1-1	TRBD1	13	CAIRDREVTEAFF	TGTGCCATCAGGGACAGGGAGGTAACTGAAGCTTTCTTT
TRBV13	few	TRBJ2-3	.	16	CASSLSVPGSTDTQYF	TGTGCCAGCAGCTTAAGCGTTCCGGGGAGCACAGATACGCAGTATTTT
TRBV6-1	.	TRBJ1-2	.	15	CASSDGAESNYGYTF	TGTGCCAGCAGTGATGGGGCGGAATCTAACTATGGCTACACCTTC
TRBV2	.	TRBJ2-3	.	16	CASRPAGAQGTDTQYF	TGTGCCAGCAGGCCAGCCGGGGCGCAGGGCACAGATACGCAGTATTTT
TRBV6-1	.	TRBJ1-1	TRBD1	14	CASGQGIMNTEAFF	TGTGCCAGCGGACAGGGGATCATGAACACTGAAGCTTTCTTT
TRBV10-3	once	TRBJ1-2	TRBD1	13	CAISTGGGNGYTF	TGTGCCATCAGTACAGGGGGAGGAAATGGCTACACCTTC
TRBV27	.	TRBJ2-1	TRBD2	14	CASSSSGPYNEQFF	TGTGCCAGCTCATCTAGCGGTCCCTACAATGAGCAGTTCTTC
TRBV9	.	TRBJ1-2	.	17	CASSAPTGPRAGYGYTF	TGTGCCAGCAGCGCTCCAACCGGGCCCCGGGCGGGGTATGGCTACACCTTC
TRBV6-5	.	TRBJ1-2	.	12	CASSYSGHGYTF	TGTGCCAGCAGTTACTCTGGGCATGGCTACACCTTC
TRBV7-9	.	TRBJ1-1	.	13	CASRGVSNTEAFF	TGTGCCAGCAGAGGGGTTTCTAACACTGAAGCTTTCTTT
TRBV29-1	few	TRBJ2-1	.	13	CSVDGQSFNEQFF	TGCAGCGTTGATGGGCAGTCGTTCAATGAGCAGTTCTTC
TRBV14	.	TRBJ1-1	.	17	CASSPTEIRLRDTEAFF	TGTGCCAGCAGCCCCACAGAAATACGGTTGAGGGACACTGAAGCTTTCTTT
TRBV11-3	.	TRBJ1-1	TRBD1	11	CASSTQGAMFF	TGTGCCAGCAGTACACAGGGGGCAATGTTCTTT
TRBV28	.	TRBJ2-3	TRBD2	17	CASSSSTSGGYTDTQYF	TGTGCCAGCAGTTCCTCGACTAGCGGGGGGTACACAGATACGCAGTATTTT
TRBV18	few	TRBJ1-2	.	13	CASSPGGDYGYTF	TGTGCCAGCTCCCCGGGGGGTGACTATGGCTACACCTTC
TRBV27	.	TRBJ1-6	.	15	CASSPLDGLGSPLHF	TGTGCCAGCAGTCCCCTCGACGGGTTGGGGTCACCCCTCCACTTT
TRBV6-6	medium-sized	TRBJ2-3	.	13	CASSLTGERTQYF	TGTGCCAGCAGTTTAACGGGGGAGCGGACGCAGTATTTT
TRBV27	.	TRBJ2-5	TRBD1	13	CASSRRGLETQYF	TGTGCCAGCAGTCGCAGGGGGTTAGAGACCCAGTACTTC
TRBV5-1	.	TRBJ2-6	TRBD1	17	CASSRTGPWAGANVLTF	TGCGCCAGCAGCCGGACAGGGCCATGGGCTGGGGCCAACGTCCTGACTTTC
TRBV10-3	.	TRBJ2-3	.	14	CAISEGQATDTQYF	TGTGCCATCAGTGAGGGGCAGGCCACAGATACGCAGTATTTT
TRBV5-1	.	TRBJ2-6	.	17	CASSSQGTVGGANVLTF	TGCGCCAGCAGCTCCCAGGGTACAGTTGGTGGGGCCAACGTCCTGACTTTC
TRBV29-1	.	TRBJ2-5	TRBD2	9	CSPGGAQYF	TGCAGCCCGGGGGGGGCCCAGTACTTC
TRBV2	few	TRBJ1-5	.	13	CASSLDGPQPQHF	TGTGCCAGCAGCCTAGATGGCCCCCAGCCCCAGCATTTT
TRBV5-1	.	TRBJ2-3	TRBD2	17	CASSSGTSGGGTDTQYF	TGCGCCAGCAGCTCAGGGACTAGCGGGGGCGGCACAGATACGCAGTATTTT
TRBV27	few	TRBJ1-6	.	14	CASSSGSWNSPLHF	TGTGCCAGCAGTTCCGGGAGTTGGAATTCACCCCTCCACTTT
TRBV15	.	TRBJ2-7	TRBD1	15	CATSIGQGPSYEQYF	TGTGCCACCAGCATAGGACAGGGGCCCTCCTACGAGCAGTACTTC
TRBV7-8	once	TRBJ2-7	.	16	CASSPYGASRAYEQYF	TGTGCCAGCAGCCCCTATGGGGCCTCTCGTGCCTACGAGCAGTACTTC
TRBV11-2	few	TRBJ1-2	.	11	CASSSGPGYTF	TGTGCCAGCAGCTCAGGACCTGGCTACACCTTC
TRBV7-8	.	TRBJ2-5	.	14	CASSFRAYQETQYF	TGTGCCAGCAGCTTCCGGGCCTACCAAGAGACCCAGTACTTC
TRBV7-8	.	TRBJ2-6	.	16	CASSLMGLAGANVLTF	TGTGCCAGCAGCTTAATGGGGTTGGCTGGGGCCAACGTCCTGACTTTC
TRBV7-2	.	TRBJ2-3	.	14	CASSWDKSTDTQYF	TGTGCCAGCAGCTGGGACAAGTCCACAGATACGCAGTATTTT
TRBV11-3	.	TRBJ2-1	.	12	CASSSGVGEQFF	TGTGCCAGCAGCTCGGGGGTGGGTGAGCAGTTCTTC
TRBV6-5	.	TRBJ2-2	TRBD1	15	CASRGQGAGTGELFF	TGTGCCAGCAGGGGACAGGGGGCCGGCACCGGGGAGCTGTTTTTT
TRBV11-2	once	TRBJ2-1	.	15	CASSFAVNADNEQFF	TGTGCCAGCAGCTTCGCCGTGAATGCGGACAATGAGCAGTTCTTC
TRBV5-1	.	TRBJ2-5	TRBD2	16	CASRRTSGGQEGTQYF	TGCGCCAGCAGACGGACTAGCGGGGGACAAGAAGGAACCCAGTACTTC
TRBV19	few	TRBJ1-6	TRBD1	15	CASSMGDRDNSPLHF	TGTGCCAGTAGTATGGGGGACAGGGACAATTCACCCCTCCACTTT
TRBV6-5	.	TRBJ2-7	TRBD1	14	CASSFDRGAREQYF	TGTGCCAGCAGTTTTGACAGGGGAGCTCGGGAGCAGTACTTC
TRBV7-8	once	TRBJ2-7	TRBD1	14	CASSPTGTDYEQYF	TGTGCCAGCAGCCCCACCGGGACAGACTACGAGCAGTACTTC
TRBV11-2	.	TRBJ2-1	.	14	CASSLALLGHEQFF	TGTGCCAGCAGCTTAGCGCTCCTGGGGCATGAGCAGTTCTTC
TRBV5-1	once	TRBJ2-1	.	13	CASSLAYGNEQFF	TGCGCCAGCAGCTTGGCCTATGGAAATGAGCAGTTCTTC